Listed here are 13 T cell receptor beta chains from one sample, sequenced in a study of T cells in Graves' hyperthyroidism and ophthalmopathy (dated by TCRdb to the late 2010s). The library relied on multiplex PCR. Reads for this sample came from an Illumina HiSeq 2000. TCR beta CDR3 regions were amplified from RNA transcripts. The first round of RT-PCR for the TCR CDR3 was performed with the HTBI primer set and the Qiagen OneStep RT-PCR kit. TCRdb passed the public sequencing reads through fastp at Q25 and MiXCR, retaining productive beta sequences. A single entry per CDR3 protein holds the most common genes and DNA from its merged rows. A total of 250,000 to 300,000 distinct CDR3 sequences appear in this sample, approximately 14% of them only once. Of the sample, around 8% is held by the ten largest clones. Sequencing used blood. These receptors all come from a woman between 40 and 55 years old with Graves' hyperthyroidism.

The gene calls are TRBV12-3 or TRBV12-4 and TRBJ1-2; D gene uncertain. CDR3 length: 13 amino acids. Trimming took 4 bases from V and 8 from J, leaving 14 bases between them. The CDR3 sequence is CASSSQDRRGYTF. In DNA, the CDR3 is TGTGCCAGCAGTTCCCAAGACCGAAGGGGCTACACCTTC.

This clonotype was counted many times. The J gene is TRBJ2-1, the V gene TRBV13; D is unclear. The V end lost 3 bases, the J end lost 4 bases, and 7 bases lay between the germline ends. The CDR3 has 13 residues. CDR1 and CDR2 from the germline V gene are PRHDT and FYEKMQ (reference sequence). CDR3 sequence reads: CASSFLGYNEQFF. The CDR3 nucleotides read TGTGCCAGCAGCTTTTTGGGGTACAATGAGCAGTTCTTC.

In its sample, this clonotype was seen many times. V usage is TRBV11-2 and J usage is TRBJ1-2; D remains unclear. Germline lookup yields CDR1 SGHAT and CDR2 FQNNGV. Trimming pared 5 bases from V and 4 bases from J, leaving 14 bases between. The CDR3 has 14 amino acids. The CDR3 DNA sequence: TGTGCCAGCAGCCCTGTGACTAGTCCCTATGGCTACACCTTC. This translates into CASSPVTSPYGYTF.

This clonotype was seen at least ten times. The J gene is TRBJ1-5, the V gene TRBV18, with a tentative D call TRBD1 (5 bases). The germline gives CDR1 KGHSH, CDR2 LQKENI. The CDR3 covers 15 residues. Trimming removed 3 bases from V and 1 base from J, with 10 bases in between. CDR3 DNA: TGTGCCAGCTCACCGGGCAGGGTGAGCAATCAGCCCCAGCATTTT. This encodes CASSPGRVSNQPQHF.

This clonotype was seen more than once but under ten times. CDR3 sequence (DNA): TGTGCCAGCTCCTCCGGGACAGACACAGATACGCAGTATTTT. This codes for CASSSGTDTDTQYF. The chain employs TRBV18 and TRBJ2-3; 7 positions agree with TRBD1. The trim removed 6 bases at V and 2 bases at J, leaving 5 bases unmatched. Germline lookup yields CDR1 KGHSH and CDR2 LQKENI. The CDR3 consists of 14 residues.

As regards this clonotype: A much bigger clone sits one base away, suggesting this may be a read error. The chain has TRBV29-1 and TRBJ2-1; maybe TRBD2 (6 bases). The germline gives CDR1 SQVTM, CDR2 ANQGSEA. The CDR3 contains 15 residues. CDR3 in DNA: TGCAGCGTTGAGGCGGGAAGAGGGTCCTACAATCAGCAGTTCTTC. Its protein is CSVEAGRGSYNQQFF.

This clonotype was observed at least ten times. This rearrangement joins TRBV2 to TRBJ1-1, with unresolved D. The V end lost 7 bases, the J end lost 3 bases, and 12 bases lay between the germline ends. Germline lookup yields CDR1 SNHLY and CDR2 FYNNEI. CDR3 length: 13 amino acids. CDR3 nucleotide sequence: TGTGCCAGCACCAGAGTGCGGGACACTGAAGCTTTCTTT. This sequence encodes CASTRVRDTEAFF.

This clonotype came up many times. The CDR3 sequence is CASSFAPGKGYGYTF. CDR3 DNA: TGTGCCAGCAGTTTTGCGCCAGGGAAGGGGTATGGCTACACCTTC. The rearrangement uses TRBV27 and TRBJ1-2, with D perhaps TRBD1 (5 bases). Germline V gene sequence: CDR1 MNHEY, CDR2 SMNVEV (reference sequence). The CDR3 runs to 15 residues. V was pared by 3 bases and J by 5 bases, with 16 bases between.

The chain joins TRBV4-1 to TRBJ1-1; D is unresolved. Germline lookup yields CDR1 MGHRA and CDR2 YSYEKL. This CDR3 is 13 amino acids long. V was pared by 1 base and J by 1 base, with 4 bases between. CDR3 amino acids: CASSQARNTEAFF. In nucleotides, the CDR3 is TGCGCCAGCAGCCAAGCTAGGAACACTGAAGCTTTCTTT.

CDR3 sequence reads: CASSLSNEQYF. The DNA of the CDR3 is TGTGCCAGCAGCTTGTCGAACGAGCAGTACTTC. V is TRBV5-5 and J is TRBJ2-7; D is undetermined. This CDR3 spans 11 amino acids. V shed 1 base and J shed 5 bases, with 4 bases lying between them. Germline V gene data show CDR1 as SGHKS and CDR2 as YYEKEE (reference sequence).

The V call is TRBV6-9, the J call TRBJ2-5, with D perhaps matching TRBD2 (5 bases). Per germline, CDR1 MNHGY and CDR2 SVAAGI. Trimming cost V 3 bases and J 5 bases, with 16 bases left between them. CDR3 length equals 15 residues. The CDR3 spells CASSYGFGMGETQYF. The CDR3 region has the DNA TGTGCCAGCAGTTACGGTTTCGGGATGGGGGAGACCCAGTACTTC.

The sample holds many counts of this clonotype. The CDR3 region has the DNA TGTGCCAGCCGCCGGGACGGTGCCGATACGCAGTATTTT. Translating gives CASRRDGADTQYF. The rearrangement uses TRBV3-1 and TRBJ2-3; D could derive from TRBD1 or TRBD2 (5 bases each). Germline V CDR1 and CDR2: LGHDT, YNNKEL (reference sequence). Trimming removed 8 bases at V and 6 bases at J, with 15 bases between. This CDR3 region has 13 residues.

This rearrangement joins TRBV9 to TRBJ1-3, with D possibly being TRBD1 (5 bases). V dropped 0 bases and J dropped 1 base, with 11 bases sitting between them. The CDR3 spans 16 residues. Per the germline V gene, CDR1 is SGDLS and CDR2 is YYNGEE. In DNA form, the CDR3 reads TGTGCCAGCAGCGTAGACGGGGGTGGTTCTGGAAACACCATATATTTT. Its protein is CASSVDGGGSGNTIYF.